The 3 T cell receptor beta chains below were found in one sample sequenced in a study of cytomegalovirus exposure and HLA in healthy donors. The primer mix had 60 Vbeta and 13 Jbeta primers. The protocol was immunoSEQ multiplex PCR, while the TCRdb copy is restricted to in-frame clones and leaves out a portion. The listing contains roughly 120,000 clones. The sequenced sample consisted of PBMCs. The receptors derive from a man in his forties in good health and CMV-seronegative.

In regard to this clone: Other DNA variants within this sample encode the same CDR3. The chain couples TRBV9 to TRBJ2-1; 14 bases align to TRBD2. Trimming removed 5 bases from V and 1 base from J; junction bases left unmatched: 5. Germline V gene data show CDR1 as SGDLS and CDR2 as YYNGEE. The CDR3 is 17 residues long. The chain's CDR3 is CASSGTSGRGSYNEQFF. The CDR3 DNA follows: TGTGCCAGCAGTGGGACTAGCGGGAGAGGTTCCTACAATGAGCAGTTCTTC.

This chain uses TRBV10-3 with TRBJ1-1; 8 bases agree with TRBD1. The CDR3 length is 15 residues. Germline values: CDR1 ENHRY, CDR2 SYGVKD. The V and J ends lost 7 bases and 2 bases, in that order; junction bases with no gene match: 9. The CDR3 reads CAITSPGQDNTEAFF. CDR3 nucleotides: TGTGCCATCACTTCTCCGGGACAGGACAACACTGAAGCTTTCTTT.

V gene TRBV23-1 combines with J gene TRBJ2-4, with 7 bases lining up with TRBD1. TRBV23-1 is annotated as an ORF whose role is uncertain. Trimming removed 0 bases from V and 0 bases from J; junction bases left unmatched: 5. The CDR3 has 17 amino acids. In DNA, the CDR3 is TGCGCCAGCAGTCAATCCCGACAGGGAAAAGCCAAAAACATTCAGTACTTC. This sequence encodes CASSQSRQGKAKNIQYF.